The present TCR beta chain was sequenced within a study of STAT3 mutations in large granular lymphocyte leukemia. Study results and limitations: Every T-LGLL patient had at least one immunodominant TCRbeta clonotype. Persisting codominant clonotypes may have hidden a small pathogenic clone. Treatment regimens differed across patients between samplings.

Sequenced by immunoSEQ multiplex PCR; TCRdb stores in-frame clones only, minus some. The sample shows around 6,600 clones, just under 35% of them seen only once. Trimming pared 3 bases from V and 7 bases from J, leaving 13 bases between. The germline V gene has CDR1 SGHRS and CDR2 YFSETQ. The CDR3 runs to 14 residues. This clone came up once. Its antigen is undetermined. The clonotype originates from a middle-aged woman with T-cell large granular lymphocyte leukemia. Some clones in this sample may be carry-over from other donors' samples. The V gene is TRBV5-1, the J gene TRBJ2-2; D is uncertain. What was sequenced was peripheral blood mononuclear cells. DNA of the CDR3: TGCGCCAGCAGCTACGATTCTCACTTCGGGGAGCTGTTTTTT. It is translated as CASSYDSHFGELFF. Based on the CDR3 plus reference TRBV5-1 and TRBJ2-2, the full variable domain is KAGVTQTPRYLIKTRGQQVTLSCSPISGHRSVSWYQQTPGQGLQFLFEYFSETQRNKGNFPGRFSGRQFSNSRSEMNVSTLELGDSALYLCASSYDSHFGELFFGEGSRLTVL.